This TCR beta chain emerged from a study of blood T cell repertoires in COVID-19. Cohort placement rested on clinical history that participants reported themselves. V trimming: 4 bases; J trimming: 4 bases; junction bases outside the gene matches: 11. There are 16 residues in the CDR3. Germline CDR1 and CDR2: SGDLS and YYNGEE. TCRdb's table, derived via immunoSEQ multiplex PCR, lists solely in-frame clones and lacks some. The sample yields more than 200,000 clones, about nine tenths seen once. This TCR derives from a woman in her late teens or twenties who had recovered from COVID-19. The material sequenced was PBMCs or T cells enriched from blood (not recorded which). The chain recombines TRBV9 with TRBJ2-3; 8 bases are a match to TRBD2. DNA for the CDR3: TGTGCCAGCAGCTGGGTAGCGGGGTTCTCCCCAGATACGCAGTATTTT. Its protein product is CASSWVAGFSPDTQYF.